A selection of T cell receptor beta chains follows, all from one sample in a study of blood T cell repertoires in COVID-19. Sequenced by immunoSEQ multiplex PCR; TCRdb stores in-frame clones only, minus some. Here the sample spans about 180,000 clones, 70% to 80% being singletons. Specimen: PBMCs or T cells enriched from blood (not recorded which). These receptors all come from a man in his sixties who had been exposed to COVID-19. CDR3s include the opening cysteine and the closing phenylalanine or tryptophan. The D gene is left open where the match is weak. Expanded clones are given a class, and other clones once, few, many or no size at all.

TRBJ2-7 | . | . | TRBV5-1 | 15 | TGCGCCAGCAGCTTGGAGTCCGGCGCCCTCGGGGAGCAGTACTTC | CASSLESGALGEQYF
TRBJ2-5 | TRBD2 | . | TRBV5-1 | 17 | TGCGCCAGCAGCGCGGGACTAGCGGGAGGCGTCCAAGAGACCCAGTACTTC | CASSAGLAGGVQETQYF
TRBJ2-7 | TRBD1 | many | TRBV10-3 | 15 | TGTGCCATCAGTGAGTCTGAGGACAGGGCCCACGAGCAGTACTTC | CAISESEDRAHEQYF
TRBJ2-1 | . | few | TRBV19 | 15 | TGTGCCAGTAGCATTAGTTTTATCCCCAACAATGAGCAGTTCTTC | CASSISFIPNNEQFF
TRBJ2-7 | TRBD2 | few | TRBV29-1 | 18 | TGCAGCGTTGAGGCCGGGACTAGCGGGAGTACGGGCACCTACGAGCAGTACTTC | CSVEAGTSGSTGTYEQYF
TRBJ2-7 | . | few | TRBV27 | 14 | TGTGCCAGCAGTGCCTCTCGCGGCCCCTACGAGCAGTACTTC | CASSASRGPYEQYF
TRBJ2-3 | . | . | TRBV10-2 | 13 | TGCGCCAGCAGTGAAACTAGCACAGATACGCAGTATTTT | CASSETSTDTQYF
TRBJ1-2 | . | . | TRBV4-1 | 14 | TGCGCCAGCAGCCAAGGACAGGACCGCTATGGCTACACCTTC | CASSQGQDRYGYTF
TRBJ2-2 | TRBD2 | . | TRBV9 | 16 | TGTGCCAGCAGCGGAGGGACTAGCGGCAACACCGGGGAGCTGTTTTTT | CASSGGTSGNTGELFF
TRBJ1-1 | . | . | TRBV5-1 | 14 | TGCGCCAGCAGCTTGGCCGGGAAGGGCACTGAAGCTTTCTTT | CASSLAGKGTEAFF